These 25 T cell receptor beta chains were all obtained from the same sample, sequenced in a study of shared clonotypes between healthy human individuals. The assay was immunoSEQ multiplex PCR, and TCRdb's table has in-frame clones only and misses some. Found here are about 1 million clones, about 80% of them singletons; the top ten hold approximately 1.3%. Source material: memory CD4+ T cells sorted from blood. Subset indicated: CD45RA-negative fraction. The receptor source for this set is a man aged 18 to 29 in good health.

The V gene is TRBV23-1, the J gene TRBJ1-1; TRBD1 agrees at 7 bases. TRBV23-1 is identified as an open reading frame with a role that is uncertain. This CDR3 is built from 15 residues. V lost 2 bases and J lost 4; bases outside the gene matches: 7. In DNA, the CDR3 is TGCGCCAGCAGTCAACGCCCAGGGACAGCCACTGAAGCTTTCTTT. This encodes CASSQRPGTATEAFF.

This clone was counted ten times or more. This chain uses TRBV9 with TRBJ2-1; no clear D. CDR3 length: 15 residues. The germline V and J ends were trimmed by 2 bases and 2 bases, with 11 bases remaining between them. Germline V gene lookup returns CDR1 SGDLS and CDR2 YYNGEE. The CDR3, as DNA: TGTGCCAGCAGCGTTTTCCAGGCCCCCTACAATGAGCAGTTCTTC. The encoded protein is CASSVFQAPYNEQFF. The full variable domain, in which reference TRBV9 and TRBJ2-1 provide the parts outside the CDR3, is DSGVTQTPKHLITATGQRVTLRCSPRSGDLSVYWYQQSLDQGLQFLIQYYNGEERAKGNILERFSAQQFPDLHSELNLSSLELGDSALYFCASSVFQAPYNEQFFGPGTRLTVL.

In nucleotides, the CDR3 is TGTGCCAGCAGCAGTAGCGGGAGGGTTTCAGATACGCAGTATTTT. Protein sequence: CASSSSGRVSDTQYF. V gene TRBV6-5 combines with J gene TRBJ2-3, with 11 nucleotides matching TRBD2. This CDR3 contains 15 residues. J gave up 4 bases and V 6 bases, and 6 bases lay outside the gene matches. In germline, CDR1 is MNHEY, CDR2 SVGAGI.

This clone was found a few times. This chain connects TRBV11-2 to TRBJ2-7; 8 bases fit TRBD1. CDR3 size: 15 residues. The V gene's germline CDR1 is SGHAT and CDR2 FQNNGV. The V and J ends lost 7 bases and 2 bases, in that order; junction bases with no gene match: 10. The CDR3 here is CASTFSRGQAYEQYF. DNA for the CDR3: TGTGCCAGCACCTTCAGCCGGGGACAGGCCTACGAGCAGTACTTC.

This clone was detected a few times. V gene TRBV29-1 combines with J gene TRBJ1-4, with D possibly TRBD1 on 5 matching bases. The CDR3 is 12 residues long. CDR1 and CDR2 (germline): SQVTM, ANQGSEA. V was clipped by 7 bases and J by 4 bases, with 10 bases between them. In DNA form, the CDR3 reads TGCAGCGGGGGGACGGATAATGAAAAACTGTTTTTT. Translating it yields CSGGTDNEKLFF.

The chain is built from TRBV10-1 and TRBJ1-1; no firm D call. The CDR3 length is 14 residues. The ends were cut back, 3 bases at V and 7 bases at J, with 15 bases in the middle. From germline, CDR1 is WNHNN and CDR2 SYGVQD (reference sequence). In DNA, the CDR3 is TGCGCCAGCAGTGAAAATGCCTTAGGAGGTGAAGCTTTCTTT. Amino acids: CASSENALGGEAFF.

This rearrangement joins TRBV10-3 to TRBJ1-4; D possibly corresponds to TRBD1 (6 bases). The CDR3 is made up of 15 amino acids. Germline V gene lookup returns CDR1 ENHRY and CDR2 SYGVKD. The V end was cut by 3 bases, the J end by 0 bases, with 8 bases between. CDR3 nucleotide sequence: TGTGCCATCAGTGAAGGACAGCCAACTAATGAAAAACTGTTTTTT. Translated, it gives CAISEGQPTNEKLFF.

V is TRBV5-4 and J is TRBJ1-6, with no clear D. V gave up 5 bases and J gave up 8 bases, with 14 bases separating them. CDR3 length: 14 amino acids. Germline assignment: CDR1 SGHNT and CDR2 YYREEE (reference sequence). The CDR3 DNA is TGTGCCAGCAGTAAAGAAACTAGGGATTCACCCCTCCACTTT. This sequence encodes CASSKETRDSPLHF.

The genes are TRBV10-3 and TRBJ2-7; TRBD1 agrees at 7 bases. V gave up 10 bases and J gave up 6 bases; unmatched junction bases: 12. Germline V CDR1 and CDR2: ENHRY, SYGVKD. The CDR3 sequence is 13 residues long. CDR3 in amino acids: CATGMRQGGEQYF. The CDR3 coding sequence is TGTGCCACGGGTATGAGACAGGGTGGCGAGCAGTACTTC.

The CDR3 loop reads CASTRGLGYGYTF. CDR3 nucleotide sequence: TGTGCCAGCACCCGGGGCCTAGGGTATGGCTACACCTTC. V usage is TRBV28 and J usage is TRBJ1-2, with D perhaps matching TRBD1 (5 bases). The CDR3 contains 13 residues. Germline-derived CDR1 and CDR2 are MDHEN and SYDVKM. Deletions cut 7 bases from V and 5 bases from J, with 14 bases between.

V and J are TRBV6-1 and TRBJ1-3, with 7 bases fitting TRBD1. The CDR3 spans 13 residues. Germline loops: CDR1 MNHNS, CDR2 SASEGT. Losses at the gene ends were 11 bases for V and 6 bases for J; bases not matched to a gene: 10. The CDR3 here is CAGRRQGENTIYF. The CDR3 nucleotides read TGTGCCGGACGACGACAGGGCGAAAACACCATATATTTT.

This rearrangement joins TRBV25-1 to TRBJ1-4; D is unresolved. V was cut by 4 bases and J by 5 bases, with 11 bases left in between. This CDR3 contains 14 residues. Per the germline V gene, CDR1 is MGHDK and CDR2 is SYGVNS. The CDR3 loop reads CASSVGLKNEKLFF. CDR3 DNA sequence: TGTGCCAGCAGTGTGGGCCTTAAAAATGAAAAACTGTTTTTT.

The table lists this clone with many counts. The sample carries other DNA sequences with the same CDR3. This sequence joins TRBV7-3 and TRBJ2-3, with TRBD2 identical over 10 bases. The germline CDR1 and CDR2 sequences are SGHTA and FQGTGA. Trimming took 2 bases from V and 4 from J; bases not matched to a gene: 3. The CDR3 has 15 residues. This chain's CDR3 is CASSLGLAGADTQYF. For the CDR3, the DNA is TGTGCCAGCAGCTTAGGGCTAGCGGGGGCAGATACGCAGTATTTT.

V gene TRBV28 combines with J gene TRBJ1-3; possible D gene TRBD1, 6 bases. V shed 4 bases and J shed 0 bases, with 16 bases lying between them. CDR3 length: 17 amino acids. Looked up from germline, CDR1 is MDHEN and CDR2 is SYDVKM. Here the CDR3 reads CASSSDRTAYSGNTIYF. For the CDR3, the DNA is TGTGCCAGCAGTTCAGACCGGACAGCGTACTCTGGAAACACCATATATTTT.

The rearrangement uses TRBV29-1 and TRBJ2-5; a possible D gene is TRBD1 (5 bases). The germline gives CDR1 SQVTM, CDR2 ANQGSEA. The CDR3 is made up of 13 amino acids. V lost 4 bases and J 5 bases, leaving 14 bases between the germline ends. The CDR3 protein is CSVVSAPGETQYF. The CDR3 DNA is TGCAGCGTTGTTTCGGCTCCAGGGGAGACCCAGTACTTC.

The chain carries TRBV25-1 and TRBJ1-1, with D hard to call. The CDR3 covers 13 residues. CDR1 and CDR2 from the germline V gene are MGHDK and SYGVNS. V was pared by 5 bases and J by 1 base, with 8 bases between. In DNA form, the CDR3 reads TGTGCCAGCAGTCAAACGGGGAACACTGAAGCTTTCTTT. It is translated as CASSQTGNTEAFF.

This clone was detected only once. The CDR3 here is CAWSDRGRQYF. CDR3 nucleotides: TGTGCCTGGAGTGATCGGGGGAGACAGTACTTC. This chain connects TRBV30 to TRBJ2-7; tentatively, D is TRBD2 (6 bases). The germline V and J ends were trimmed by 1 base and 10 bases, with 11 bases remaining between them. The CDR3 is made up of 11 amino acids. Germline values: CDR1 GTSNPN, CDR2 SVGIG (reference sequence).

The CDR3 DNA reads as TGTGCCAGCAGTGCAGGGGGCGTCTATAATTCACCCCTCCACTTT. Its translation: CASSAGGVYNSPLHF. V usage is TRBV6-1 and J usage is TRBJ1-6; TRBD1 matches 8 bases. This CDR3 has 15 amino acids. The V gene's germline CDR1 is MNHNS and CDR2 SASEGT. V gave up 4 bases and J gave up 3 bases; unmatched junction bases: 2.

In its sample, this clone was seen a few times. The rearrangement joins TRBV27 to TRBJ1-1; 7 bases fit TRBD1. The CDR3 has 13 amino acids. Germline V gene lookup returns CDR1 MNHEY and CDR2 SMNVEV (reference sequence). The ends lost 7 bases at V and 0 bases at J; junction bases unmatched: 2. For the CDR3, the DNA is TGTGCCAGCACGGGACAGCTGAACACTGAAGCTTTCTTT. This translates into CASTGQLNTEAFF.

The chain couples TRBV6-4 to TRBJ2-1; possibly TRBD1 for D (6 bases). Germline V gene lookup returns CDR1 MRHNA and CDR2 SNTAGT. V lost 3 bases, J lost 1 base, and 16 bases lay in between. The CDR3 is 17 residues long. CDR3 residues: CASSERDTGLSYNEQFF. The CDR3 DNA reads as TGTGCCAGCAGTGAACGGGATACAGGGTTGTCCTACAATGAGCAGTTCTTC.

The V and J genes are TRBV5-8 and TRBJ2-5, with 9 bases lining up with TRBD1. The CDR3 runs to 16 residues. Per germline, CDR1 SGHTS and CDR2 YDEGEE. Germline trimming cut 3 bases from V and 4 bases from J; bases unmatched to any gene: 10. CDR3 sequence (DNA): TGTGCCAGCAGCTCGGGGAAGGGACAGGGAGTAGAGACCCAGTACTTC. Protein: CASSSGKGQGVETQYF.

J is TRBJ1-2 and V is TRBV6-5; tentatively, D is TRBD1 (5 bases). CDR1 MNHEY and CDR2 SVGAGI come from the germline V gene. V was clipped by 8 bases and J by 5 bases, with 12 bases between them. The CDR3 is 12 residues long. CDR3 DNA sequence: TGTGCCAGCTGGGGGGTTGGGTATGGCTACACCTTC. It codes for CASWGVGYGYTF.

The chain carries TRBV4-1 and TRBJ1-5; TRBD1 might be the D (6 bases). V shed 0 bases and J shed 0 bases, with 12 bases lying between them. From germline, CDR1 is MGHRA and CDR2 YSYEKL. The CDR3 has 17 residues. CDR3 bases: TGCGCCAGCAGCCAAGACTCGGACAGCTATAGCAATCAGCCCCAGCATTTT. This translates into CASSQDSDSYSNQPQHF.

This clone was seen a handful of times. This chain joins TRBV9 and TRBJ1-1; no clear D. The CDR3 runs to 15 residues. Germline V CDR1 and CDR2: SGDLS, YYNGEE. With 4 bases removed from V and 3 bases from J, the gap between germline ends came to 16 bases. The CDR3 nucleotides read TGTGCCAGCAGCCAACAGTTGAACCTGGACACTGAAGCTTTCTTT. It yields the protein CASSQQLNLDTEAFF.

The V gene is TRBV6-5, the J gene TRBJ1-4; D not certain. Looked up from germline, CDR1 is MNHEY and CDR2 is SVGAGI. CDR3 size: 15 residues. Between the trimmed V and J ends, which lost 2 bases and 5 bases, there was a span of 12 bases. The CDR3 DNA sequence: TGTGCCAGCAGTTACCTTGGATTGGGGAATGAAAAACTGTTTTTT. Its protein product is CASSYLGLGNEKLFF.